These T cell receptor beta chains were read from a single sample in a study of blood T cell repertoires in COVID-19. Method: immunoSEQ multiplex PCR; TCRdb's copy keeps in-frame clones and lacks some. The table has 75,000 to 95,000 clones, 75% to 90% seen once. What was sequenced was peripheral blood. All receptors derive from a human donor in a cohort sampled during active COVID-19. Both conserved end residues are part of each CDR3. The order of the fields is V gene, J gene, clone size, D gene, CDR3 DNA, CDR3 protein. A D gene is named only where the DNA matches it firmly. Part of the rows lack a size; the others show once, few, many or a class for expanded clones.

TRBV5-4,TRBJ2-3,.,.,TGTGCCAGCAGCCCCCAAGGAGGGGCCACAGATACGCAGTATTTT,CASSPQGGATDTQYF
TRBV4-1,TRBJ2-7,.,.,TGCGCCAGCAGCCAAGATCGGGCGGGGTACGAGCAGTACTTC,CASSQDRAGYEQYF
TRBV30,TRBJ1-1,.,.,TGTGCCTGGATTAAGGGCAGGGGTTGGGCGAACACTGAAGCTTTCTTT,CAWIKGRGWANTEAFF
TRBV6-5,TRBJ2-1,.,.,TGTGCCAGCAGGGGAGCTCGTAGCTCCTACAATGAGCAGTTCTTC,CASRGARSSYNEQFF
TRBV5-6,TRBJ1-6,once,.,TGTGCCAGCAGCACGCAGTTGGGGGGGCTGTTAGGTTCACCCCTCCACTTT,CASSTQLGGLLGSPLHF
TRBV18,TRBJ1-3,once,.,TGTGCCAGCTCACCGAGCTCCCCAATCTCTGGAAACACCATATATTTT,CASSPSSPISGNTIYF
TRBV2,TRBJ2-1,.,TRBD2,TGTGCCAGCAGTGGTAGCGGGGGGGCCTACAATGAGCAGTTCTTC,CASSGSGGAYNEQFF
TRBV9,TRBJ1-5,.,.,TGTGCCAGCAGCGGCTCAGGGTATCAGCCCCAGCATTTT,CASSGSGYQPQHF
TRBV5-6,TRBJ1-2,few,.,TGTGCCAGCAGCTTGACAGGCCAATTTGCCTACTATGGCTACACCTTC,CASSLTGQFAYYGYTF
TRBV19,TRBJ2-5,.,TRBD2,TGTGCCAGTAGTAATGGACTAGCCCGGGGCGAGACCCAGTACTTC,CASSNGLARGETQYF
TRBV4-2,TRBJ2-1,.,TRBD2,TGTGCCAGCAGCTCACCGGGGGGGTCCTACAATGAGCAGTTCTTC,CASSSPGGSYNEQFF
TRBV5-1,TRBJ1-6,.,TRBD1,TGCGCCAGCAGCTCCTGGACAGGGCCAGAGTCACCCCTCCACTTT,CASSSWTGPESPLHF
TRBV7-2,TRBJ2-7,.,.,TGTGCCAGCAGCTCGACCTCGGGGGCCTACGAGCAGTACTTC,CASSSTSGAYEQYF
TRBV15,TRBJ2-2,.,TRBD1,TGTGCCACCAGCCAGGACAGGGGGCTCCCCGGGGAGCTGTTTTTT,CATSQDRGLPGELFF
TRBV30,TRBJ1-1,.,TRBD1,TGTGCCTGGAGTCCACGGGGTGGGACAGGGGCACCGAACACTGAAGCTTTCTTT,CAWSPRGGTGAPNTEAFF
TRBV3-1/TRBV3-2,TRBJ2-5,.,TRBD2,TGTGCCAGCAGCCGTAGCGGGGCGGAGACCCAGTACTTC,CASSRSGAETQYF
TRBV5-4,TRBJ1-3,.,.,TGTGCCGCCCGGGACACCGTCTCTGGAAACACCATATATTTT,CAARDTVSGNTIYF
TRBV5-1,TRBJ2-7,.,.,TGCGCCAGCAGCTCTACAGGGGGGGCCTACGAGCAGTACTTC,CASSSTGGAYEQYF
TRBV15,TRBJ1-2,.,TRBD1,TGTGCCACCAGCAGAGACCGGACAGGGGGAAGGGGCTACACCTTC,CATSRDRTGGRGYTF
TRBV7-2,TRBJ1-2,once,.,TGTGCCAGCAGCTTAGTAGCAGAATCGGGCTATGGCTACACCTTC,CASSLVAESGYGYTF
TRBV30,TRBJ1-2,.,TRBD1,TGTGCCTGGAGTGTACTAGGGGGCACTGGCTACACCTTC,CAWSVLGGTGYTF
TRBV30,TRBJ1-1,.,.,TGTGCCTGGAGGGGGGGGCGGGATTTTTTACCTGAAGCTTTCTTT,CAWRGGRDFLPEAFF
TRBV28,TRBJ2-7,few,TRBD2,TGTGCCAGCACCGTCTGGGGGGGCGAGCAGTACTTC,CASTVWGGEQYF
TRBV2,TRBJ1-3,.,.,TGTGCCAGCAGTTTCACGGAGGTGTACTCTGGAAACACCATATATTTT,CASSFTEVYSGNTIYF
TRBV9,TRBJ1-3,.,.,TGTGCCAGCAGCGTCGGCGGAAACTCTGGAAACACCATATATTTT,CASSVGGNSGNTIYF
TRBV27,TRBJ2-7,.,.,TGTGCCAGCAGTTTGGCCCAGACCTACGAGCAGTACTTC,CASSLAQTYEQYF
TRBV6-6,TRBJ2-3,.,TRBD2,TGTGCCAGCAAGGCTAGCGGGGGAGCGGATACGCAGTATTTT,CASKASGGADTQYF
TRBV19,TRBJ2-7,.,TRBD1,TGTGCCAGTAGTAAGGGGGACAGGCGCCTCTACGAGCAGTACTTC,CASSKGDRRLYEQYF
TRBV27,TRBJ1-5,.,TRBD1,TGTGCCAGCAGCTCGGGACAGCCAATGGAGCCCCAGCATTTT,CASSSGQPMEPQHF
TRBV20-1,TRBJ2-3,.,.,TGCAGTGCTAGTGAGGGGGGGCGAACAGATACGCAGTATTTT,CSASEGGRTDTQYF
TRBV6-5,TRBJ2-5,.,.,TGTGCCAGCAGTTATGTCCAGGGCCCCCAGTACTTC,CASSYVQGPQYF
TRBV7-3,TRBJ2-5,.,.,TGTGCCAGCAGCTTCAACGGAGCGGAAGAGACCCAGTACTTC,CASSFNGAEETQYF
TRBV11-3,TRBJ2-2,.,TRBD2,TGTGCCAGCAGCCCCCGGACCGGGGGGACCGGGGAGCTGTTTTTT,CASSPRTGGTGELFF
TRBV13,TRBJ1-4,once,TRBD1,TGTGCCAGCAGCTCTCGCAGACAGGGGCGTAAGGAAAAACTGTTTTTT,CASSSRRQGRKEKLFF
TRBV5-1,TRBJ1-1,.,TRBD1,TGCGCCAGCAGCCTCACAGGGGGCTGGAACACTGAAGCTTTCTTT,CASSLTGGWNTEAFF
TRBV7-3,TRBJ1-2,.,.,TGTGCCAGCAGCTCCTCGGGAGGAGGGGACTATGGCTACACCTTC,CASSSSGGGDYGYTF
TRBV27,TRBJ2-1,.,TRBD1,TGTGCCAGCAGCCAACAGGGGAGTGAGCAGTTCTTC,CASSQQGSEQFF
TRBV6-5,TRBJ2-3,.,TRBD1,TGTGCCAGCAGTACGGGACAGGCTAACACAGATACGCAGTATTTT,CASSTGQANTDTQYF
TRBV7-2,TRBJ2-7,.,TRBD1,TGTGCCAGCACTCAAGACAGGGGGCGCCGGGAGCAGTACTTC,CASTQDRGRREQYF
TRBV6-5,TRBJ1-5,.,TRBD1,TGTGCCAGCAGTACTTACAGGGGCAACCAGCCCCAGCATTTT,CASSTYRGNQPQHF
TRBV12-3/TRBV12-4,TRBJ1-3,.,.,TGTGCCAGCAGTCCTACAGGGATAAACACCATATATTTT,CASSPTGINTIYF